The T cell receptor beta chain under discussion was sequenced for a study of cytomegalovirus exposure and HLA in healthy donors. Researchers ran the PCR with 60 Vbeta and 13 Jbeta primers. The protocol was immunoSEQ multiplex PCR, while the TCRdb copy is restricted to in-frame clones and leaves out a portion. The table has about 160,000 clones, about two thirds seen once. The sample was PBMCs. The sequence came from a woman in her thirties in good health and CMV-seronegative.

The CDR3 protein is CASSYRGVRRGKGYEQYF. CDR3 DNA sequence: TGTGCCAGCAGCTACAGGGGGGTGAGACGGGGAAAGGGCTACGAGCAGTACTTC. J is TRBJ2-5 and V is TRBV7-8; TRBD1 aligns across 8 bases. The DNA matches TRBJ2-7 better at its end, which makes the J call doubtful. Germline loops: CDR1 SGHVS, CDR2 FQNEAQ. The CDR3 sequence is 18 residues long.